These T cell receptor beta chains were read from a single sample in a study of CD8 T cells in Susac syndrome. TCRdb used MiXCR to reprocess the immunoSEQ multiplex PCR reads, holding one entry per CDR3 protein. There are under 550,000 distinct CDR3 sequences in the sample; more than 80% occur only once, and under 0.15% lies in the top ten. Input material: CD8+ T cells from PBMCs. The receptor source for this set is a human donor with multiple sclerosis. Each CDR3 is given with its conserved first and last residue. Each record gives: J gene, V gene, D gene, clone size, CDR3 length, CDR3 DNA, CDR3 protein. The D gene is left open where the match is weak. Expanded clones get a size class; other rows say once, few or many, or leave the size out.

>TRBJ2-7|TRBV10-2|TRBD1|.|14
TGCGCCAGCAGTTGGACAGGAGAAAACTACGAGCAGTACTTC
CASSWTGENYEQYF
>TRBJ2-1|TRBV25-1|.|.|11
TGTGCCAGCAGTGATACACCTGGGCAATTCTTC
CASSDTPGQFF
>TRBJ2-7|TRBV20-1|.|.|13
TGCAGTGCGACCGGGGCGGTCATCTACGAGCAGTACTTC
CSATGAVIYEQYF
>TRBJ1-2|TRBV5-6|TRBD1|few|16
TGTGCCAGCAGCCCACTCCCCGGGACAGGGGGCTATGGCTACACCTTC
CASSPLPGTGGYGYTF
>TRBJ2-5|TRBV6-5|.|.|15
TGTGCCAGCAGTAAGGTCCTCACCCCAAAAGAGACCCAGTACTTC
CASSKVLTPKETQYF
>TRBJ1-2|TRBV30|.|once|15
TGTGCCTGGAGTGTACGTTGGGGCGGTGACTATGGCTACACCTTC
CAWSVRWGGDYGYTF
>TRBJ1-4|TRBV30|.|.|16
TGTGCCTGGAGTGATCCTCGGACAGATGAACATGAAAAACTGTTTTTT
CAWSDPRTDEHEKLFF
>TRBJ2-2|TRBV20-1|.|.|14
TGCAGTGCTACGAAGGGGTCAGGGACCGGGGAGCTGTTTTTT
CSATKGSGTGELFF
>TRBJ2-2|TRBV10-3|TRBD1|.|15
TGTGCCACCAAACCCGGGACAGGGGGGATCGGGGAGCTGTTTTTT
CATKPGTGGIGELFF
>TRBJ1-4|TRBV9|.|.|16
TGTGCCAGCAGCGTAGATCCCCCGGGGGCTAATGAAAAACTGTTTTTT
CASSVDPPGANEKLFF
>TRBJ1-1|TRBV6-5|.|once|15
TGTGCCAGCAGTTACTCGATTTCCTCGGCCACTGAAGCTTTCTTT
CASSYSISSATEAFF
>TRBJ1-2|TRBV20-1|.|.|17
TGCAGTGCTAGAAATCCGGCAGAGTATAGTTCGAACTATGGCTACACCTTC
CSARNPAEYSSNYGYTF
>TRBJ1-1|TRBV2|.|.|14
TGTGCCAGCCCCGGAGGACAGATAAACACTGAAGCTTTCTTT
CASPGGQINTEAFF
>TRBJ1-5|TRBV15|.|.|14
TGTGCCACCAGCAGAGGACCGGGTGCTCAGCCCCAGCATTTT
CATSRGPGAQPQHF
>TRBJ2-5|TRBV10-3|.|.|16
TGTGCCATCAGTGAGTCACCCACCGGAGAACAAGAGACCCAGTACTTC
CAISESPTGEQETQYF
>TRBJ2-1|TRBV7-6|.|.|15
TGTGCCAGCAGCTTATCTCCCGTTAGGTACAATGAGCAGTTCTTC
CASSLSPVRYNEQFF
>TRBJ2-1|TRBV5-1|TRBD1|.|17
TGCGCCAGCAGCTTACATATTTCGGACAGGGGGAGAGATGAGCAGTTCTTC
CASSLHISDRGRDEQFF
>TRBJ2-5|TRBV20-1|.|.|14
TGCAGTGCTAGAGAGGGGGTCCAACAAGAGACCCAGTACTTC
CSAREGVQQETQYF
>TRBJ2-5|TRBV7-8|TRBD2|.|18
TGTGCCAGCAGCTTAGCGTACGAACGACTAGCATTATGGGAGACCCAGTACTTC
CASSLAYERLALWETQYF
>TRBJ2-2|TRBV6-4|.|.|14
TGTGCCAGCAGTGATAGGTTGGACACCGGGGAGCTGTTTTTT
CASSDRLDTGELFF
>TRBJ2-5|TRBV5-1|TRBD2|.|14
TGCGCCAGCAGCCCACCCGGGGAGGGAGAGACCCAGTACTTC
CASSPPGEGETQYF
>TRBJ2-1|TRBV5-1|.|.|14
TGCGCCAGCAACACTGGACCGAGGGGGGATGAGCAGTTCTTC
CASNTGPRGDEQFF
>TRBJ2-2|TRBV30|.|.|13
TGTGCCTGGGAAAACTTCAACACCGGGGAGCTGTTTTTT
CAWENFNTGELFF
>TRBJ1-1|TRBV5-1|.|.|14
TGCGCCAGCAGCCTAGGCCGGGGTATCGCTGAAGCTTTCTTT
CASSLGRGIAEAFF
>TRBJ1-2|TRBV5-1|TRBD1|.|14
TGCGCCAGCAGCGCCGGGACAGGGGTAGTCGGCTACACCTTC
CASSAGTGVVGYTF
>TRBJ2-3|TRBV5-4|TRBD2|.|14
TGTGCCAGCAGCTTCGCGGGGGGGCGTGATACGCAGTATTTT
CASSFAGGRDTQYF
>TRBJ2-1|TRBV4-1|.|once|15
TGCGCCAGCAGAGACGCAGGGGCAGTATACAATGAGCAGTTCTTC
CASRDAGAVYNEQFF
>TRBJ2-2|TRBV5-1|.|.|13
TGCGCCAGCAGCCTATGGGGAGACAGCGAGCTGTTTTTT
CASSLWGDSELFF
>TRBJ2-1|TRBV6-2/TRBV6-3|TRBD2|once|14
TGTGCCAGCAGTTACGGAGCGGGAGGGTTTGAGCAGTTCTTC
CASSYGAGGFEQFF
>TRBJ1-2|TRBV29-1|.|.|14
TGCAGCGTTGGCTCGGCCCCAGGGTCGGATGGCTACACCTTC
CSVGSAPGSDGYTF
>TRBJ1-5|TRBV6-1|TRBD1|.|14
TGTGCCAGCAGTCCTGACAGGGATCGCCAGCCCCAGCATTTT
CASSPDRDRQPQHF
>TRBJ2-1|TRBV19|TRBD2|.|14
TGTGCCAGTAGTATGGCGGGGGCCTACAATGAGCAGTTCTTC
CASSMAGAYNEQFF
>TRBJ2-3|TRBV4-1|TRBD1|once|15
TGCGCCAGCAGCCAGGGGGACAGGGAAACAGATACGCAGTATTTT
CASSQGDRETDTQYF
>TRBJ2-1|TRBV20-1|.|.|14
TGCAGTGCTAGAGGGGAAAGCTCCTACAATGAGCAGTTCTTC
CSARGESSYNEQFF
>TRBJ2-7|TRBV6-2/TRBV6-3|.|.|13
TGTGCCAGCAGTTACCCCCCGCGGGCCGAGCAGTACTTC
CASSYPPRAEQYF
>TRBJ1-2|TRBV27|TRBD1|.|15
TGTGCCAGCAGTCCCGCGGGACAGGGTGACTATGGCTACACCTTC
CASSPAGQGDYGYTF
>TRBJ2-3|TRBV28|TRBD2|.|18
TGTGCCAGCAGTTTGGGGACTAGCGGGAGTGAGTTTACAGATACGCAGTATTTT
CASSLGTSGSEFTDTQYF
>TRBJ2-7|TRBV5-1|.|once|13
TGCGCCAGCAGCCAAGAGGGGGGGCTCGAGCAGTACTTC
CASSQEGGLEQYF
>TRBJ2-5|TRBV5-1|TRBD2|.|16
TGCGCCAGCAGCTTGTCTAGCGGTGGTTACCAAGAGACCCAGTACTTC
CASSLSSGGYQETQYF